The 9 T cell receptor beta chains listed next were all sequenced from one sample in a study of cytomegalovirus exposure and HLA in healthy donors. Sequencing used immunoSEQ multiplex PCR; TCRdb keeps in-frame clones, though not all of them. The sample gives 150,000 to 200,000 clones, roughly 90% of which show up once; about 9.4% is in the top ten. Source material: PBMCs. These receptors all stem from a woman aged 18-30 years in good health and CMV-seropositive.

The chain links TRBV18 to TRBJ1-3; TRBD1 agrees at 7 bases. Germline assignment: CDR1 KGHSH and CDR2 LQKENI. The CDR3 totals 16 residues. Trimming cost V 3 bases and J 7 bases; bases outside gene matches: 12. The CDR3 spells CASSPERQGPWNTIYF. The CDR3 nucleotides read TGTGCCAGCTCACCCGAACGACAGGGACCCTGGAACACCATATATTTT.

The chain uses TRBV5-1 and TRBJ2-5, with a tentative D call TRBD2 (5 bases). Germline lookup yields CDR1 SGHRS and CDR2 YFSETQ. V lost 3 bases and J lost 2, with 8 bases in between. This CDR3 is built from 13 residues. For the CDR3, the DNA is TGCGCCAGCAGCTCCGGGATGCAAGAGACCCAGTACTTC. This gives the protein CASSSGMQETQYF. Full variable domain (outside the CDR3, taken from reference TRBV5-1 and TRBJ2-5): KAGVTQTPRYLIKTRGQQVTLSCSPISGHRSVSWYQQTPGQGLQFLFEYFSETQRNKGNFPGRFSGRQFSNSRSEMNVSTLELGDSALYLCASSSGMQETQYFGPGTRLLVL.

The chain has TRBV5-1 and TRBJ1-3, with D perhaps matching TRBD1 (6 bases). Looked up from germline, CDR1 is SGHRS and CDR2 is YFSETQ. The CDR3 length is 20 residues. V was shortened by 4 bases and J by 2 bases, with 28 bases between the two germline ends. CDR3 sequence (DNA): TGCGCCAGCAGCGCACCGATACAGGGAACGGGATCAGGAACTGGAAACACCATATATTTT. It codes for CASSAPIQGTGSGTGNTIYF.

The chain carries TRBV5-1 and TRBJ1-1; D ambiguous. In germline, CDR1 is SGHRS, CDR2 YFSETQ. With 1 base removed from V and 0 bases from J, the gap between germline ends came to 7 bases. The CDR3 runs to 14 residues. CDR3 bases: TGCGCCAGCAGCTTGAGTTCAGTGAACACTGAAGCTTTCTTT. Its translation is CASSLSSVNTEAFF.

The chain recombines TRBV12-5 with TRBJ2-1; TRBD2 agrees at 11 bases. Trimming cost V 3 bases and J 6 bases; bases outside gene matches: 19. Germline loops: CDR1 LGHNT, CDR2 FRNRAP. The CDR3 sequence is 20 residues long. CDR3 bases: TGTGCTAGTGGTTTCACCCTACCAGTAGCGGGAGGGCCTAGGAGCAATGAGCAGTTCTTC. It specifies CASGFTLPVAGGPRSNEQFF.

The chain is built from TRBV2 and TRBJ2-1; 7 nucleotides align to TRBD1. Germline loops: CDR1 SNHLY, CDR2 FYNNEI. The length of the CDR3 is 16 residues. Unmatched junction bases numbered 5, after V lost 3 bases and J lost 0 bases. The CDR3 is CASSDWGQISYNEQFF. CDR3 nucleotides: TGTGCCAGCAGTGATTGGGGACAGATCTCCTACAATGAGCAGTTCTTC.

V and J are TRBV27 and TRBJ2-7; TRBD1 aligns across 9 bases. The V gene's germline CDR1 is MNHEY and CDR2 SMNVEV (reference sequence). V lost 5 bases, J lost 0 bases, and 5 bases stayed unmatched. The CDR3 is 15 residues long. CDR3 sequence: CASSQGTGSSYEQYF. CDR3 nucleotide sequence: TGTGCCAGCAGTCAGGGGACAGGGAGCTCCTACGAGCAGTACTTC.

The CDR3 loop is CAISPVGQGGNTIYF. The CDR3, as DNA: TGTGCCATCAGTCCCGTCGGACAGGGGGGAAACACCATATATTTT. J is TRBJ1-3 and V is TRBV10-3; 9 bases are a match to TRBD1. CDR1 is ENHRY and CDR2 is SYGVKD in the germline V gene. V gave up 5 bases and J gave up 4 bases; unmatched junction bases: 6. The CDR3 totals 15 residues.

The V gene is TRBV19, the J gene TRBJ1-5; 7 bases line up with TRBD1. Germline V gives CDR1 LNHDA, CDR2 SQIVND (reference sequence). With V trimmed by 6 bases and J by 3 bases, 5 bases remained unmatched. This CDR3 region has 14 residues. The CDR3 reads CASSVQGFNQPQHF. DNA of the CDR3: TGTGCCAGTAGCGTACAGGGGTTCAATCAGCCCCAGCATTTT.